This TCR beta chain was sequenced for a study of CD8 T cells in ankylosing spondylitis. TCRdb used MiXCR to reprocess the 5' RACE reads, holding one entry per CDR3 protein. The sample contains around 230,000 distinct CDR3 sequences, less than 9.5% of which appear only once. Germline CDR1 and CDR2: MNHEY and SVGAGI. The CDR3 sequence is 14 residues long. The V end was cut by 8 bases, the J end by 4 bases, with 16 bases between. In the case of this clonotype: This may be a read error, as it is one base from a much larger clone.

The V and J genes are TRBV6-5 and TRBJ2-3; D is possibly TRBD1 or TRBD2 (5 bases each). Sequencing was done on a sample of blood, either unsorted or a sorted T cell fraction (not recorded which). The TCR originated in a female donor with ankylosing spondylitis or in good health (not recorded which). The CDR3 bases are TGTGCCAGCTCTCCGGGACGGAATGCAGATACGCAGTATTTT. Amino acids: CASSPGRNADTQYF.